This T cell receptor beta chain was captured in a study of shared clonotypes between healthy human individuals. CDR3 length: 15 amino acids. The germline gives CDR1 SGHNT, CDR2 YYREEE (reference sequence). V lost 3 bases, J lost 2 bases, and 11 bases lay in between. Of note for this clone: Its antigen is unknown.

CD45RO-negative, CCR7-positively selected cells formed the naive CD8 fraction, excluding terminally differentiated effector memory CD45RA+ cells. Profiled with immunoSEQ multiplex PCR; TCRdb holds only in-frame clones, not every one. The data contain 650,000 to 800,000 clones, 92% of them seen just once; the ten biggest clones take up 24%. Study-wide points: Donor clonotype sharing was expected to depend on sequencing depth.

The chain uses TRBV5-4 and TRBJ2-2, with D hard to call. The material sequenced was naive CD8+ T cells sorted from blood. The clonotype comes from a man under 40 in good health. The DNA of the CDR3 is TGTGCCAGCAGCTCGTACTTTTCAAACACCGGGGAGCTGTTTTTT. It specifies CASSSYFSNTGELFF.